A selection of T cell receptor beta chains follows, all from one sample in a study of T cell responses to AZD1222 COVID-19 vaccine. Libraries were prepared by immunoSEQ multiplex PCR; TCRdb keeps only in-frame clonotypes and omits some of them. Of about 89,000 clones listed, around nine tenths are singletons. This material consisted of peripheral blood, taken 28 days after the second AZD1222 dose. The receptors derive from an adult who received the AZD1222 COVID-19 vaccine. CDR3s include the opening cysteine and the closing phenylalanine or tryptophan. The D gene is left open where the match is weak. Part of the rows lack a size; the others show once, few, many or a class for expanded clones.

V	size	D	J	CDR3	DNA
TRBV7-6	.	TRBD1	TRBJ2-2	CASSRGLGTDNTGELFF	TGTGCCAGCAGCAGGGGTTTGGGGACAGATAACACCGGGGAGCTGTTTTTT
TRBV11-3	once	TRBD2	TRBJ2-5	CASSLGLRLAGELTQETQYF	TGTGCCAGCAGCTTAGGCCTTCGTCTAGCGGGAGAATTAACGCAAGAGACCCAGTACTTC
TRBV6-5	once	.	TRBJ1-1	CASSDTSGTEVGAFF	TGTGCCAGCAGCGACACTTCGGGGACGGAGGTGGGAGCTTTCTTT
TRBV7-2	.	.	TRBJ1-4	CASSAGTWEKLFF	TGTGCCAGCAGCGCTGGGACTTGGGAAAAACTGTTTTTT
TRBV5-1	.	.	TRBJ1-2	CASSPAGVDGYTF	TGCGCCAGCAGCCCCGCGGGGGTAGATGGCTACACCTTC
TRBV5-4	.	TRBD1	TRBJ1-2	CASSQSGQTRYGYTF	TGTGCCAGCAGCCAATCGGGACAGACTCGCTATGGCTACACCTTC
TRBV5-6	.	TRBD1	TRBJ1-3	CASSPRQGAGNTIYF	TGTGCCAGCAGCCCTAGACAGGGGGCTGGAAACACCATATATTTT
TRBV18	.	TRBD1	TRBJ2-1	CASSPRRDRVYNEQFF	TGTGCCAGCTCACCACGCCGGGACAGGGTCTACAATGAGCAGTTCTTC
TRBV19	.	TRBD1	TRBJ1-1	CASSIRGRMGEAFF	TGTGCCAGTAGTATTAGGGGGCGAATGGGTGAAGCTTTCTTT
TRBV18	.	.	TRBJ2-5	CASSTTGLLETQYF	TGTGCCAGCTCAACGACAGGACTTCTAGAGACCCAGTACTTC
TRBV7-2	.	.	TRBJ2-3	CASSFSTVGGADTQYF	TGTGCCAGCAGCTTCTCGACAGTTGGAGGGGCAGATACGCAGTATTTT
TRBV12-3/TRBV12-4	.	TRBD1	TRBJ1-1	CASRGQGATEAFF	TGTGCCAGTCGGGGACAGGGGGCCACTGAAGCTTTCTTT
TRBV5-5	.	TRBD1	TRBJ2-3	CASSLSGQGTDTQYF	TGTGCCAGCAGCCTCAGCGGACAGGGCACAGATACGCAGTATTTT
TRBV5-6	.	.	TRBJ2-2	CASSLPQVEDGELFF	TGTGCCAGCAGCTTGCCACAGGTGGAGGACGGGGAGCTGTTTTTT
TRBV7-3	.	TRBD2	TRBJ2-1	CASSLTGTTNNEQFF	TGTGCCAGCAGCTTAACGGGGACTACCAACAATGAGCAGTTCTTC
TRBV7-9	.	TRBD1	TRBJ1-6	CASSSIDRGYNSPLHF	TGTGCCAGCAGCTCCATCGACAGGGGATATAATTCACCCCTCCACTTT
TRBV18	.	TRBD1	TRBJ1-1	CASSLMTGVSNTEAFF	TGTGCCAGCTCACTTATGACAGGGGTCAGCAACACTGAAGCTTTCTTT
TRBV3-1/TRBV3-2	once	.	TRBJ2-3	CASSQPPNTQYF	TGTGCCAGCAGCCAGCCCCCTAATACGCAGTATTTT
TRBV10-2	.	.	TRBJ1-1	CASSEGDIGEAFF	TGCGCCAGCAGTGAAGGTGATATAGGGGAAGCTTTCTTT